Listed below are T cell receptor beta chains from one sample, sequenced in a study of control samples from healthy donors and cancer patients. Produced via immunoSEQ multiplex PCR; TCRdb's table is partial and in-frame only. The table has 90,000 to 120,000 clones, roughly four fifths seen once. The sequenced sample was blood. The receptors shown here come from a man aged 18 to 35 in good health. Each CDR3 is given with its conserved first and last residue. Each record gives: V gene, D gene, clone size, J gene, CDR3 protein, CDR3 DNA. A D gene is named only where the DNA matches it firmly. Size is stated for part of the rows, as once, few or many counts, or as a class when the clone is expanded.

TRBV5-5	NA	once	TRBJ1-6	CASSRLRRGDNSPLHF	TGTGCCAGCAGCCGTCTGAGGAGGGGGGATAATTCACCCCTCCACTTT
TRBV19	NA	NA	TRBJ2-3	CASGVVGASKDTQYF	TGTGCCAGTGGCGTCGTGGGGGCGAGTAAGGATACGCAGTATTTT
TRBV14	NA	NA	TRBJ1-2	CASSRFGTGHMLSGYTF	TGTGCCAGCAGCCGTTTCGGAACGGGACACATGTTGAGTGGCTACACCTTC
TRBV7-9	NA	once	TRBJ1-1	CASSTARGASEAFF	TGTGCCAGCAGCACCGCCCGGGGCGCCTCTGAAGCTTTCTTT
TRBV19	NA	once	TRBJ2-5	CASSRDNQETQYF	TGTGCCAGTAGCCGAGACAACCAAGAGACCCAGTACTTC
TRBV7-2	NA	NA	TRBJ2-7	CASSLGLHSSYEQYF	TGTGCCAGCAGCTTGGGACTGCACAGCTCCTACGAGCAGTACTTC
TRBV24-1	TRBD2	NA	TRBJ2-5	CATSDFLAGGAGETQYF	TGTGCCACCAGTGATTTCCTAGCGGGGGGGGCCGGGGAGACCCAGTACTTC
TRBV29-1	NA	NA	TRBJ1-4	CSVVTVLEKLFF	TGCAGCGTGGTGACAGTACTTGAAAAACTGTTTTTT
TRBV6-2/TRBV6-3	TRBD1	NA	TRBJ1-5	CASSRQGLGNQPQHF	TGTGCCAGCAGTCGACAGGGGTTAGGAAATCAGCCCCAGCATTTT
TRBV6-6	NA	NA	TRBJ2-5	CASSYSVGGTKETQYF	TGTGCCAGCAGTTACTCTGTGGGTGGGACCAAAGAGACCCAGTACTTC
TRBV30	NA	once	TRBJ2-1	CAWSDRLVGNEQFF	TGTGCCTGGAGCGACAGGTTAGTGGGCAATGAGCAGTTCTTC
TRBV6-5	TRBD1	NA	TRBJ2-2	CASSQRTGETGELFF	TGTGCCAGCAGTCAGAGGACAGGGGAAACCGGGGAGCTGTTTTTT
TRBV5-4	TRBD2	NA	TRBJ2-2	CASSPRGGTGELFF	TGTGCCAGCAGCCCACGGGGGGGCACCGGGGAGCTGTTTTTT
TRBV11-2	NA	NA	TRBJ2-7	CASSSTTLGRQYF	TGTGCCAGCAGCTCCACCACGTTGGGGAGGCAGTACTTC
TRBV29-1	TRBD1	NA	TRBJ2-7	CSVGTGFSYEQYF	TGCAGCGTCGGGACAGGTTTCTCCTACGAGCAGTACTTC
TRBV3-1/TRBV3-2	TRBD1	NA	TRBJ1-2	CASSDIRTGLGYTF	TGTGCCAGCAGCGACATAAGGACAGGGCTAGGCTACACCTTC
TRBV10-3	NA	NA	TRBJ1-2	CAPIGQQNYGYTF	TGTGCCCCCATAGGACAGCAAAACTATGGCTACACCTTC
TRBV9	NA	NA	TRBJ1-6	CASSVGGSNSPLHF	TGTGCCAGCAGCGTAGGGGGGAGTAATTCACCCCTCCACTTT
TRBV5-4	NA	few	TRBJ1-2	CASSLQGSDYGYTF	TGTGCCAGCAGCCTACAGGGTTCCGACTATGGCTACACCTTC
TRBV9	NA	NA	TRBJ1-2	CASSVEGLNGYTF	TGTGCCAGCAGCGTGGAGGGACTGAATGGCTACACCTTC
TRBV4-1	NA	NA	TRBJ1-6	CASSQMLGGVTSNSPLHF	TGCGCCAGCAGCCAAATGTTGGGGGGGGTCACTTCTAATTCACCCCTCCACTTT
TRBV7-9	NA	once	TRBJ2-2	CASSPSPGELFF	TGTGCCAGCAGCCCAAGCCCCGGGGAGCTGTTTTTT